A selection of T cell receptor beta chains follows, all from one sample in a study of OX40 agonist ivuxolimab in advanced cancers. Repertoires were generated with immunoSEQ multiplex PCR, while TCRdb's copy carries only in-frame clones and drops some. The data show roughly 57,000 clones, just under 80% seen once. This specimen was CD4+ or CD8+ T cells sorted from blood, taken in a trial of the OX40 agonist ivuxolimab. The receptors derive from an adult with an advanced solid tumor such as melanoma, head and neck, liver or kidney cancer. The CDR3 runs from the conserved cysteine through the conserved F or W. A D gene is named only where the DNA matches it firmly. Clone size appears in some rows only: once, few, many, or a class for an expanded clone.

TGTGCCAGCTCACTTATCAATACGATGAACACTGAAGCTTTCTTT | CASSLINTMNTEAFF | few | - | TRBJ1-1 | TRBV18
TGTGCCAGCAGCTTCCTTAGCGGGACAACTAGCACAGATACGCAGTATTTT | CASSFLSGTTSTDTQYF | - | TRBD2 | TRBJ2-3 | TRBV7-2
TGCGCCAGCAGCTTAAGTGGAATGGATGGGAGGGCAGATACGCAGTATTTT | CASSLSGMDGRADTQYF | - | TRBD2 | TRBJ2-3 | TRBV5-1
TGTGCCAGCAGTTGGACAGGGTTCCGCTATGGCTACACCTTC | CASSWTGFRYGYTF | once | TRBD1 | TRBJ1-2 | TRBV28
TGCAGCGACGACAGGGGCGGGACAGATACGCAGTATTTT | CSDDRGGTDTQYF | - | TRBD1 | TRBJ2-3 | TRBV29-1
TGTGCCAGTAGTATCCTCCCTCGCGTCAACTATGGCTACACCTTC | CASSILPRVNYGYTF | once | - | TRBJ1-2 | TRBV19
TGTGCCAGCAGTTATGGAGTAGTGTCCTCCTCCTACGAGCAGTACTTC | CASSYGVVSSSYEQYF | - | - | TRBJ2-7 | TRBV6-5
TGTGCCAGCACCCGGGGACAGGTCTATGGCTACACCTTC | CASTRGQVYGYTF | - | TRBD1 | TRBJ1-2 | TRBV28
TGCAGCGTTCAGCCGGGAGCCCAAGAGACCCAGTACTTC | CSVQPGAQETQYF | - | - | TRBJ2-5 | TRBV29-1
TGTGCCAGCACCTCGACCGGGACAGGTAACTACAATGAGCAGTTCTTC | CASTSTGTGNYNEQFF | - | TRBD1 | TRBJ2-1 | TRBV6-4
TGTGCCAGCAGTTACGGGCAAGGCTACACCTTC | CASSYGQGYTF | - | - | TRBJ1-2 | TRBV6-5
TGTGCCAGCAGTACGACAGGGAGTGGCTACACCTTC | CASSTTGSGYTF | - | TRBD1 | TRBJ1-2 | TRBV7-3
TGTGCCTCTGGGACAGGGGGTTACGAGCAGTACTTC | CASGTGGYEQYF | - | TRBD1 | TRBJ2-7 | TRBV6-1
TGTGCCAGCAGTGGGTCGGTGGGCTACGAGCAGTACTTC | CASSGSVGYEQYF | - | - | TRBJ2-7 | TRBV6-1
TGTGCCAGCAGCGAGAATCCTAACTATGGCTACACCTTC | CASSENPNYGYTF | - | - | TRBJ1-2 | TRBV7-2
TGTGCCAGCAGCTTGGATATACGGAGCAAACTGTTTTTT | CASSLDIRSKLFF | few | - | TRBJ1-4 | TRBV5-4
TGTGCTAGCGTACCGGGGACAGCTAATTCACCCCTCCACTTT | CASVPGTANSPLHF | - | TRBD1 | TRBJ1-6 | TRBV12-5
TGTGCCAGCAGCTCCAGCGGATCGAACACCGGGGAGCTGTTTTTT | CASSSSGSNTGELFF | - | - | TRBJ2-2 | TRBV6-5
TGTGCCAGCACTGTGTTCAATTCACCCCTCCACTTT | CASTVFNSPLHF | - | - | TRBJ1-6 | TRBV6-1
TGTGCCAGCCTCCCGAACCCCGGGAGGAGGCAGCCCCAGCATTTT | CASLPNPGRRQPQHF | - | - | TRBJ1-5 | TRBV28
TGTGCCAGCAGCTCCATTGCCGGGACAGGGGCCTTTAGGACTGAAGCTTTCTTT | CASSSIAGTGAFRTEAFF | - | TRBD1 | TRBJ1-1 | TRBV9
TGTGCCAGCTCACCAACGGCTTCCTACGAGCAGTACTTC | CASSPTASYEQYF | - | - | TRBJ2-7 | TRBV18
TGCGCCAGCAGCCATGATACCGGGACAGGGGTTCCCGAGCAGTACTTC | CASSHDTGTGVPEQYF | - | TRBD1 | TRBJ2-7 | TRBV4-3
TGTGCCAGCAGTATGGGACTGCTATCCTCAGGGGCCAACGTCCTGACTTTC | CASSMGLLSSGANVLTF | - | - | TRBJ2-6 | TRBV2
TGTGCCAGCAGCCGACAGGGGCCTGATTACACCTTC | CASSRQGPDYTF | - | TRBD1 | TRBJ1-2 | TRBV14
TGCAGCGCCCCGACCCGACAGGGGGCGCCTGAGACCCAGTACTTC | CSAPTRQGAPETQYF | - | TRBD1 | TRBJ2-5 | TRBV29-1
TGTGCCAGCAGCTCCCTTGGGGCAGGGGCCAACGTCCTGACTTTC | CASSSLGAGANVLTF | - | - | TRBJ2-6 | TRBV11-2
TGCGCCAGCAGCCAAGGATTAAGGCGAGGGACTGGAAACACCATATATTTT | CASSQGLRRGTGNTIYF | - | - | TRBJ1-3 | TRBV4-3
TGTGCCAGCAGCTCCCGACCCCCGGGCGAAGGGGAAAAACTGTTTTTT | CASSSRPPGEGEKLFF | - | - | TRBJ1-4 | TRBV7-2
TGTGCCAGCAGCCCCCTAGGGCGTGGTAGCGGGAACAATGAGCAGTTCTTC | CASSPLGRGSGNNEQFF | - | TRBD2 | TRBJ2-1 | TRBV13
TGCGCCAGCAGCTTTCAGGGGCGGACTAATGAAAAACTGTTTTTT | CASSFQGRTNEKLFF | - | - | TRBJ1-4 | TRBV5-1
TGTGCCAGCAGTTTAGAGAGGGCGCCTTCTAACTATGGCTACACCTTC | CASSLERAPSNYGYTF | - | - | TRBJ1-2 | TRBV27
TGCAGCGTTAATCGCGCCCGTCTAAACTATGGCTACACCTTC | CSVNRARLNYGYTF | - | - | TRBJ1-2 | TRBV29-1
TGTGCCAGCAGCTTAAATCCCACGGGGGTAGATACGCAGTATTTT | CASSLNPTGVDTQYF | few | - | TRBJ2-3 | TRBV5-4
TGCGCCAGCAGCCAGGAACAGGTTCGCAATCAGCCCCAGCATTTT | CASSQEQVRNQPQHF | - | - | TRBJ1-5 | TRBV4-1
TGTGCCAGCAGCCCCGGCAGGGGGTGGCGCGAGCAGTACTTC | CASSPGRGWREQYF | once | TRBD1 | TRBJ2-7 | TRBV5-6
TGTGCCAGCAGTCCAACCCCATGGGGGGCTGTGTTGGAGACCCAGTACTTC | CASSPTPWGAVLETQYF | - | - | TRBJ2-5 | TRBV27
TGTGCCAGCAGTTTATTTCGTATCCAAGGACAGCTCGGAAACACCATATATTTT | CASSLFRIQGQLGNTIYF | - | - | TRBJ1-3 | TRBV28
TGTGCCAGCAGCTCGGATATCTCAGTAGGAGAAAAACTGTTTTTT | CASSSDISVGEKLFF | - | - | TRBJ1-4 | TRBV5-5
TGCGCCAGCAGCTTGGAAGTGGGAGGCTTCCACAATGAGCAGTTCTTC | CASSLEVGGFHNEQFF | once | - | TRBJ2-1 | TRBV5-1
TGTGCCAGCAGCATATTTTGGAGGGGGGCCCAGGTCACTGAAGCTTTCTTT | CASSIFWRGAQVTEAFF | - | - | TRBJ1-1 | TRBV5-6
TGTGCCAGCAGTTACCGGCAGGGAATTGCCGGGGAGCTGTTTTTT | CASSYRQGIAGELFF | - | - | TRBJ2-2 | TRBV6-5
TGTGCCAGTAGTATCGGGGGAGGGCCTGCGAAGCAGTACTTC | CASSIGGGPAKQYF | - | TRBD2 | TRBJ2-7 | TRBV19
TGTGCCAGCAGCCGGGGGGGTTCCACAGATACGCAGTATTTT | CASSRGGSTDTQYF | - | TRBD2 | TRBJ2-3 | TRBV2
TGCGCCAGCAGTCCGGCCGGGGGGCCCACAGATACGCAGTATTTT | CASSPAGGPTDTQYF | few | - | TRBJ2-3 | TRBV5-1
TGCGCCAGCAGCTTGGGTCAGGGGATGAACACCGGGGAGCTGTTTTTT | CASSLGQGMNTGELFF | - | - | TRBJ2-2 | TRBV5-1
TGCGCCAGCAGCTTGGGACTAGCGGGGGGCCGGGCGGGCGAGACCCAGTACTTC | CASSLGLAGGRAGETQYF | - | TRBD2 | TRBJ2-5 | TRBV5-1
TGCGCCAGCAGCAAACAGACAGGGGGCGGTGTACGTTACGAGCAGTACTTC | CASSKQTGGGVRYEQYF | - | TRBD1 | TRBJ2-7 | TRBV5-1
TGTGCCAGTAGTAAGCGGGGGCCCTACAGGTATACGCAGTATTTT | CASSKRGPYRYTQYF | few | TRBD2 | TRBJ2-3 | TRBV19